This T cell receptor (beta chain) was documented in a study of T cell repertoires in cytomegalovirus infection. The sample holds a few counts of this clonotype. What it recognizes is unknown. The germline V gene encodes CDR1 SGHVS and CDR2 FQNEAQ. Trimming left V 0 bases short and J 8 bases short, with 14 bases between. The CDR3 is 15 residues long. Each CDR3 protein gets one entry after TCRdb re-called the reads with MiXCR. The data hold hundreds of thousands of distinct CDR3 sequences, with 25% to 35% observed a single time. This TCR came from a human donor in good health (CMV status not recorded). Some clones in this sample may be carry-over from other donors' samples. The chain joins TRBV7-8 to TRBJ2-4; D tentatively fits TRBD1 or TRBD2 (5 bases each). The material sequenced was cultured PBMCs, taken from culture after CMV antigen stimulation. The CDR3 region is CASSLAHWGSDIQYF. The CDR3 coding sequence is TGTGCCAGCAGCTTAGCGCATTGGGGGAGTGACATTCAGTACTTC.